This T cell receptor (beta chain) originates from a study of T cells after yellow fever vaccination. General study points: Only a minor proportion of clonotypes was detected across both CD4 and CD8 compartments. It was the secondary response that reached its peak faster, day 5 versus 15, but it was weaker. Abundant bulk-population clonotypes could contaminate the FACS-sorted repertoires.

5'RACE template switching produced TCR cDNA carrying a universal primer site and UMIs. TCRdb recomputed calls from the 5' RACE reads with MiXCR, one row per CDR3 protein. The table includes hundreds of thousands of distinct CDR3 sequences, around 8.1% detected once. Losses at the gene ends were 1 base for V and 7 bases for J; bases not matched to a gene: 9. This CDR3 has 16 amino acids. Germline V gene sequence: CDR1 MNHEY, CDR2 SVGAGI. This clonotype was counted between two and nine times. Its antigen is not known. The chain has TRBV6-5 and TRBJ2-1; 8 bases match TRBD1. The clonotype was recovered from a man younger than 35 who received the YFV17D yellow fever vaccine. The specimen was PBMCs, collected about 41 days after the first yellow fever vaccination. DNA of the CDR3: TGTGCCAGCAGTTACTTACCCGGACAGGGTGGGAATGAGCAGTTCTTC. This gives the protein CASSYLPGQGGNEQFF.